This TCR beta chain was recorded in a study of T-cell reconstitution after alpha-beta-depleted transplantation in children. On this clonotype: Its antigen is unknown.

CDR3 length equals 15 residues. Trimming removed 4 bases from V and 2 bases from J; junction bases left unmatched: 7. Germline V gene lookup returns CDR1 DFQATT and CDR2 SNEGSKA (reference sequence). Researchers prepared the TCRbeta library using unique molecular identifiers, the study reports. Each CDR3 protein gets one entry after TCRdb re-called the PCR reads with MiXCR. The sample holds 500,000 to 750,000 distinct CDR3 sequences, 10% to 15% seen once. Findings and limits, study-wide: Reportedly, only several hundred clones from non-depleted graft cells drove alpha-beta T-cell counts at about two months.

The TCR comes from a male patient under 18 who had a stem cell transplant for acute myeloid leukemia, so the T cells may come from the graft donor. Sample: PBMCs, mostly from graft donor cells, taken 360 days after TCRalphabeta/CD19-depleted stem cell transplant. This rearrangement joins TRBV20-1 to TRBJ2-3, with TRBD1 matching over 9 bases. CDR3 loop: CSATGQGVITDTQYF. The CDR3 DNA sequence: TGCAGTGCTACGGGACAGGGAGTTATCACAGATACGCAGTATTTT.